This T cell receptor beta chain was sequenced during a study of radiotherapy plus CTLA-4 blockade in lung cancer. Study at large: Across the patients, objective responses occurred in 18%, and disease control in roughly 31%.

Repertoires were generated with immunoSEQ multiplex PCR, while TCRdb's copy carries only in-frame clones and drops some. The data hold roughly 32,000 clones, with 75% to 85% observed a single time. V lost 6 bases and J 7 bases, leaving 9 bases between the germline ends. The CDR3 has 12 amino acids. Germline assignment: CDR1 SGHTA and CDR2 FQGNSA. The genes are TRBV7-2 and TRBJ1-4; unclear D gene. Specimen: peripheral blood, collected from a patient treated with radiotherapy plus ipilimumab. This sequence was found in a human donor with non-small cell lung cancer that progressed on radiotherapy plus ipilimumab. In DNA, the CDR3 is TGTGCCAGCAGTCCCCCCAGTGAAAAACTGTTTTTT. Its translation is CASSPPSEKLFF.